Listed below are T cell receptor beta chains from one sample, sequenced in a study of cytomegalovirus exposure and HLA in healthy donors. Clones were sequenced by immunoSEQ multiplex PCR, and TCRdb holds only the in-frame ones, with some missing. This table holds over 110,000 clones, roughly four fifths found once. The sample was PBMCs. The receptors were gathered from a woman aged 30 to 39 in good health and CMV-seronegative. CDR3s include the opening cysteine and the closing phenylalanine or tryptophan. D genes are given only for firm matches. Rows give clone size only sometimes, using once, few, many, or a class for an expanded clone.

clone_size d_call j_call v_call cdr3_aa cdr3_nt
. . TRBJ2-5 TRBV5-1 CASSPYGETQYF TGCGCCAGCAGCCCCTACGGAGAGACCCAGTACTTC
once . TRBJ1-2 TRBV27 CASSLQGKTNYGYTF TGTGCCAGCAGTTTACAGGGCAAAACTAACTATGGCTACACCTTC
. . TRBJ2-7 TRBV6-6 CASSYGLPGAYEQYF TGTGCCAGCAGTTACGGACTCCCCGGCGCCTACGAGCAGTACTTC
. TRBD2 TRBJ2-5 TRBV2 CASSEGGETQYF TGTGCCAGCAGTGAGGGGGGGGAGACCCAGTACTTC
once . TRBJ1-1 TRBV6-6 CASSYSRHFEAFF TGTGCCAGCAGTTACTCGAGACATTTTGAAGCTTTCTTT
. TRBD2 TRBJ2-2 TRBV9 CASSRSPRVGTSGRTGELFF TGTGCCAGCAGCCGTAGCCCGAGGGTTGGGACTAGCGGGCGAACCGGGGAGCTGTTTTTT
. TRBD2 TRBJ2-4 TRBV29-1 CSVRLAGVWKNIQYF TGCAGCGTCAGACTAGCGGGGGTGTGGAAAAACATTCAGTACTTC
. . TRBJ1-6 TRBV7-2 CASSFVNSPLHF TGTGCCAGCAGCTTTGTAAATTCACCCCTCCACTTT
. TRBD1 TRBJ2-3 TRBV7-2 CASSPDRWTDTQYF TGTGCCAGCAGCCCGGACAGGTGGACAGATACGCAGTATTTT
. . TRBJ2-7 TRBV19 CASSQRGYEQYF TGTGCCAGTAGTCAACGGGGTTACGAGCAGTACTTC
few TRBD1 TRBJ2-7 TRBV4-1 CASSYITGGGYEQYF TGCGCCAGCAGCTACATTACAGGGGGCGGCTACGAGCAGTACTTC
. . TRBJ1-6 TRBV6-5 CASSRGSSGNSPLHF TGTGCCAGCAGTAGGGGTTCGTCCGGCAATTCACCCCTCCACTTT
. . TRBJ2-1 TRBV4-1 CASSQVRGNEQFF TGCGCCAGCAGCCAAGTCAGGGGAAATGAGCAGTTCTTC
. TRBD2 TRBJ2-6 TRBV7-9 CALRGGSGANVLTF TGTGCCCTACGGGGGGGCTCTGGGGCCAACGTCCTGACTTTC
. TRBD2 TRBJ2-1 TRBV10-2 CASSSGTSFGEQFF TGCGCCAGCAGTTCCGGGACTAGCTTCGGAGAGCAGTTCTTC
. TRBD1 TRBJ2-3 TRBV6-5 CASSRGQVLTDTQYF TGTGCCAGCAGTAGGGGACAGGTCCTCACCGATACGCAGTATTTT
. TRBD2 TRBJ2-5 TRBV28 CASNPLAGAETQYF TGTGCCAGCAACCCCCTAGCGGGGGCTGAGACCCAGTACTTC
. TRBD1 TRBJ2-1 TRBV7-9 CASSTQTGVIGNEQFF TGTGCCAGCAGCACACAGACAGGGGTCATTGGAAATGAGCAGTTCTTC
. TRBD1 TRBJ1-1 TRBV6-6 CASSQGGGTEAFF TGTGCCAGCAGTCAGGGGGGCGGCACTGAAGCTTTCTTT
. . TRBJ1-2 TRBV19 CASSIQGTYGYTF TGTGCCAGTAGTATACAGGGAACCTATGGCTACACCTTC
few TRBD1 TRBJ2-7 TRBV5-6 CASSLTGGEEQYF TGTGCCAGCAGCTTGACAGGGGGCGAAGAGCAGTACTTC
. . TRBJ1-5 TRBV2 CASSRQYGNQPQHF TGTGCCAGCAGTCGACAGTACGGCAATCAGCCCCAGCATTTT
. . TRBJ2-5 TRBV29-1 CSVEGDGGTQYF TGCAGCGTTGAAGGTGACGGCGGGACCCAGTACTTC
few TRBD1 TRBJ1-2 TRBV9 CASSVAGGNYGYTF TGTGCCAGCAGCGTAGCAGGGGGCAACTATGGCTACACCTTC
. TRBD2 TRBJ2-1 TRBV5-1 CASSLPSGTYNEQFF TGCGCCAGCAGCTTGCCTAGCGGGACCTACAATGAGCAGTTCTTC
. TRBD2 TRBJ2-1 TRBV5-1 CASHGLAGGPDEQFF TGCGCCAGCCATGGCTTAGCGGGGGGGCCCGATGAGCAGTTCTTC
. TRBD1 TRBJ2-7 TRBV4-3 CASSQDRTGGYEQYF TGCGCCAGCAGCCAAGATCGGACAGGGGGCTACGAGCAGTACTTC
many . TRBJ2-1 TRBV12-5 CASGLGEEQFF TGTGCTAGTGGTTTGGGGGAGGAGCAGTTCTTC
. TRBD1 TRBJ2-7 TRBV5-1 CASSPRQGTYEQYF TGCGCCAGCAGCCCGCGACAGGGAACCTACGAGCAGTACTTC
. TRBD1 TRBJ2-4 TRBV19 CASADRGIKNIQYF TGTGCCAGTGCGGACAGGGGGATTAAAAACATTCAGTACTTC
once . TRBJ1-1 TRBV6-6 CASSYLSTTEAFF TGTGCCAGCAGTTACCTTAGTACCACTGAAGCTTTCTTT
few . TRBJ1-4 TRBV10-1 CASISGVEGEKLFF TGCGCCAGCATTTCGGGGGTGGAGGGTGAAAAACTGTTTTTT
. . TRBJ2-2 TRBV7-7 CASSARGSGELFF TGTGCCAGCAGCGCCAGGGGATCCGGGGAGCTGTTTTTT
once TRBD1 TRBJ1-2 TRBV19 CASSPTGVNGYTF TGTGCCAGTAGTCCGACAGGGGTTAATGGCTACACCTTC
. . TRBJ1-3 TRBV28 CASRPPTGSGNTIYF TGTGCCAGCAGGCCCCCCACGGGGTCTGGAAACACCATATATTTT
. . TRBJ1-1 TRBV4-1 CASSQGTLGSATEAFF TGCGCCAGCAGCCAAGGGACTTTGGGCTCTGCCACTGAAGCTTTCTTT
once TRBD2 TRBJ2-5 TRBV19 CASSIRGLAGGQETQYF TGTGCCAGTAGTATACGGGGACTAGCGGGCGGCCAAGAGACCCAGTACTTC
. . TRBJ1-2 TRBV11-1 CASSLGQINYGYTF TGTGCCAGCAGCTTAGGACAGATCAACTATGGCTACACCTTC
once . TRBJ1-6 TRBV6-1 CASRQGGSYNSPLHF TGTGCCAGCAGACAGGGTGGGTCCTATAATTCACCCCTCCACTTT